The 13 T cell receptor beta chains below come from one sample, sequenced in a study of T cell repertoires in cytomegalovirus infection. MiXCR, applied by TCRdb to the reads, yields one record per CDR3 protein. The table includes approximately 70,000 distinct CDR3 sequences, approximately 22% detected once. These TCRs' antigens remain unknown. Sequencing was done on a sample of PBMCs, sequenced either directly or after in vitro stimulation (not recorded which). These receptors were collected from a human donor in good health (CMV status not recorded). Some clones in this sample may be carry-over from other donors' samples.

This clonotype was observed a few times. The rearrangement joins TRBV6-5 to TRBJ2-5; 7 bases are shared with TRBD2. Germline lookup yields CDR1 MNHEY and CDR2 SVGAGI. V trimming: 3 bases; J trimming: 5 bases; junction bases outside the gene matches: 12. This CDR3 is built from 16 residues. CDR3 loop: CASSYTGGPHSETQYF. CDR3 DNA: TGTGCCAGCAGTTATACGGGGGGTCCCCATTCGGAGACCCAGTACTTC.

This clonotype was counted between two and nine times. The rearrangement links TRBV19 to TRBJ1-5; 7 bases align to TRBD1. The CDR3 sequence is 15 residues long. CDR1 is LNHDA and CDR2 is SQIVND in the germline V gene (reference sequence). The V and J ends lost 6 bases and 5 bases, in that order; junction bases with no gene match: 10. The CDR3 region is CASRYRGQADQPQHF. The CDR3 region has the DNA TGTGCCAGTAGATATCGAGGACAGGCTGATCAGCCCCAGCATTTT.

V is TRBV12-3 or TRBV12-4 and J is TRBJ1-6; TRBD1 matches at 7 bases. V gave up 3 bases and J gave up 10 bases; unmatched junction bases: 12. The CDR3 covers 16 residues. CDR3 in amino acids: CASSLGLGQGGSPLHF. For the CDR3, the DNA is TGTGCCAGCAGTTTGGGACTCGGGCAGGGGGGGTCACCCCTCCACTTT.

This clonotype was counted many times. The chain uses TRBV7-2 and TRBJ1-6; perhaps TRBD1 as D (5 bases). CDR3 length equals 16 residues. Germline loops: CDR1 SGHTA, CDR2 FQGNSA. Trimming shortened V by 5 bases and J by 7 bases, and 18 bases separated the two germline ends. The CDR3 region is CASSPRTGGNNSPLHF. In DNA form, the CDR3 reads TGTGCCAGCAGCCCAAGGACTGGGGGGAACAATTCACCCCTCCACTTT.

The sample holds a few counts of this clonotype. The chain recombines TRBV20-1 with TRBJ2-5; TRBD1 agrees at 8 bases. Per the germline V gene, CDR1 is DFQATT and CDR2 is SNEGSKA (reference sequence). Trimming cost V 7 bases and J 4 bases; bases outside gene matches: 8. The CDR3 is 13 amino acids. CDR3 loop: CSVDHRGTETQYF. CDR3 bases: TGCAGTGTTGACCACAGGGGGACAGAGACCCAGTACTTC.

This clonotype occurred many times. The chain combines TRBV12-5 with TRBJ2-1; D is unresolved. Germline CDR1 and CDR2: LGHNT and FRNRAP. CDR3 length equals 13 residues. Trimming removed 2 bases from V and 3 bases from J, with 5 bases in between. CDR3 residues: CASGLPSYNEQFF. DNA for the CDR3: TGTGCTAGTGGTTTGCCTAGCTACAATGAGCAGTTCTTC.

Only a few counts were recorded for this clonotype. The V and J genes are TRBV6-6 and TRBJ2-1, with TRBD2 matching 9 bases. V was clipped by 10 bases and J by 8 bases; unmatched bases: 12. CDR3 size: 14 residues. The germline gives CDR1 MNHNY, CDR2 SVGAGI (reference sequence). Here the CDR3 reads CATQGPSGMDEQFF. DNA of the CDR3: TGTGCCACTCAAGGGCCTAGCGGGATGGATGAGCAGTTCTTC.

This clonotype was counted a few times. CDR3 in amino acids: CASSEVSRDRGIYEQYV. CDR3 nucleotides: TGTGCCAGCAGTGAAGTATCACGGGACAGGGGGATCTACGAGCAGTACGTC. This sequence joins TRBV6-1 and TRBJ2-7; TRBD1 matches at 11 bases. The ends lost 1 base at V and 3 bases at J; junction bases unmatched: 8. Per germline, CDR1 MNHNS and CDR2 SASEGT. This CDR3 has 17 amino acids.

This clonotype was counted ten times or more. The chain uses TRBV28 and TRBJ1-5, with 10 bases identical to TRBD1. V was pared by 3 bases and J by 1 base, with 9 bases of the junction left unmatched. Germline CDR1 reads MDHEN; CDR2 reads SYDVKM. This CDR3 spans 18 amino acids. CDR3 protein: CASSFDRGRPLSNQPQHF. CDR3 in DNA: TGTGCCAGCAGTTTCGACAGGGGGCGACCTTTGAGCAATCAGCCCCAGCATTTT.

V usage is TRBV4-3 and J usage is TRBJ2-3; 10 bases are a match to TRBD2. With 0 bases clipped from V and 2 bases from J, the junction kept 8 bases outside the gene matches. The CDR3 length is 18 residues. Per germline, CDR1 LGHNA and CDR2 YSLEER. The CDR3 DNA follows: TGCGCCAGCAGCCAAGATACGTCTACTAGCGGGAACACAGATACGCAGTATTTT. It yields the protein CASSQDTSTSGNTDTQYF.

This rearrangement joins TRBV14 to TRBJ2-5; D gene ambiguous. This CDR3 region has 16 residues. Germline V gene sequence: CDR1 SGHDN, CDR2 FVKESK. V lost 1 base to trimming and J lost 2 bases, with 14 bases between them. This chain's CDR3 is CASSQGQRTQQETQYF. DNA of the CDR3: TGTGCCAGCAGCCAAGGACAAAGGACGCAGCAAGAGACCCAGTACTTC. Complete variable domain (other parts from reference TRBV14 and TRBJ2-5): EAGVTQFPSHSVIEKGQTVTLRCDPISGHDNLYWYRRVMGKEIKFLLHFVKESKQDESGMPNNRFLAERTGGTYSTLKVQPAELEDSGVYFCASSQGQRTQQETQYFGPGTRLLVL.

The rearrangement links TRBV28 to TRBJ2-5; TRBD2 matches at 12 bases. This CDR3 spans 16 amino acids. Germline CDR1 MDHEN, CDR2 SYDVKM. J lost 5 bases, V lost 7 bases, and 11 bases had no gene match. The CDR3 is CASNTSGRIGRETQYF. The CDR3 nucleotides read TGTGCCAGCAATACTAGCGGGAGGATTGGTAGGGAGACCCAGTACTTC.

The chain combines TRBV5-1 with TRBJ1-1, with TRBD1 identical over 8 bases. J gave up 3 bases and V 0 bases, and 7 bases lay outside the gene matches. This CDR3 spans 16 amino acids. In germline, CDR1 is SGHRS, CDR2 YFSETQ. In nucleotides, the CDR3 is TGCGCCAGCAGCTTGGGTACCGGACAGGGAGACACTGAAGCTTTCTTT. Protein: CASSLGTGQGDTEAFF.